This is a list of T cell receptor beta chains from one sample in a study of cytomegalovirus exposure and HLA in healthy donors. Measured with immunoSEQ multiplex PCR; TCRdb has only the in-frame clones, and not every one. This repertoire shows about 130,000 clones, about three quarters found once; its top ten account for around 4%. Sequenced input: PBMCs. Receptors were obtained from a young man in good health and CMV-seronegative. CDR3s include the opening cysteine and the closing phenylalanine or tryptophan. A D gene is named only where the DNA matches it firmly. The size field is filled for only some rows; it gives once, few, many or a size class.

NA | TRBJ1-5 | NA | TRBV27 | TGTGCCAGCAGTTCCCGACAGACGGGTGATCAGCCCCAGCATTTT | CASSSRQTGDQPQHF
NA | TRBJ2-5 | NA | TRBV5-1 | TGCGCCAGCAGCTTCTCAGGATCGGAGACCCAGTACTTC | CASSFSGSETQYF
NA | TRBJ2-7 | few | TRBV19 | TGTGCCAGTAGTATAGGGGGGCGGATCGAGCAGTACTTC | CASSIGGRIEQYF
TRBD1 | TRBJ1-1 | NA | TRBV5-1 | TGCGCCAGCGGTTCACAGGGGGTCACTGAAGCTTTCTTT | CASGSQGVTEAFF
NA | TRBJ2-3 | NA | TRBV5-5 | TGTGCCTGCAGGGAGGTTCGGGGCACAGATACGCAGTATTTT | CACREVRGTDTQYF
TRBD1 | TRBJ2-6 | few | TRBV5-1 | TGCGCCAGCAGCGTCTCGACAGGGTCTGGGGCCAACGTCCTGACTTTC | CASSVSTGSGANVLTF
NA | TRBJ2-2 | NA | TRBV19 | TGTGCCAGCATCACAGGGGGGGTCGGGGAGCTGTTTTTT | CASITGGVGELFF
NA | TRBJ2-3 | NA | TRBV6-6 | TGTGCCATGTCGGTAACGGGTGCCACAGATACGCAGTATTTT | CAMSVTGATDTQYF
TRBD1 | TRBJ1-4 | NA | TRBV28 | TGTGCCAGCAGTTTAAAACAGGGGGGTATCCCTAAACTGTTTTTT | CASSLKQGGIPKLFF
TRBD2 | TRBJ2-1 | NA | TRBV2 | TGTGCCAGCAGTGAAGAGGCTAGCGGGGTTACTCCCGAATACTCCTACAATGAGCAGTTCTTC | CASSEEASGVTPEYSYNEQFF
TRBD1 | TRBJ1-2 | once | TRBV13 | TGTGCCAGCAGCTCCCCCCGACAGGGGACCTATGGCTACACCTTC | CASSSPRQGTYGYTF
NA | TRBJ2-5 | NA | TRBV9 | TGTGCCAGCACACCAGGCGGGCAGCAAGAGACCCAGTACTTC | CASTPGGQQETQYF
NA | TRBJ1-4 | few | TRBV9 | TGTGCCAGCAGCGGAGCCGGCGGAACTAATGAAAAACTGTTTTTT | CASSGAGGTNEKLFF
NA | TRBJ2-2 | NA | TRBV6-5 | TGTGCCAGCAGTTACTCGGAGCTCACCGGGGAGCTGTTTTTT | CASSYSELTGELFF
NA | TRBJ2-7 | NA | TRBV6-1 | TGTGCCAGCAGTGAAGGCAGGGGCGAGCAGTACTTC | CASSEGRGEQYF
NA | TRBJ1-6 | NA | TRBV4-1 | TGCGCCAGCAGCCAAGATCACAGATTTAATTCACCCCTCCACTTT | CASSQDHRFNSPLHF
TRBD1 | TRBJ1-3 | NA | TRBV6-6 | TGTGCCAGCGTCGAACAGGGGGTGAACACCATATATTTT | CASVEQGVNTIYF
TRBD1 | TRBJ1-5 | few | TRBV5-1 | TGCGCCAGCAGCTCCTTGGGGACAGAGAATCAGCCCCAGCATTTT | CASSSLGTENQPQHF
TRBD1 | TRBJ1-2 | NA | TRBV7-9 | TGTGCCAGCAGTTCCGGGACAGGGTTAATCGGCTACACCTTC | CASSSGTGLIGYTF
NA | TRBJ2-2 | NA | TRBV7-2 | TGTGCCAGCACCCAACTGGGCCAGGGCGTTGCCGGGGAGCTGTTTTTT | CASTQLGQGVAGELFF
NA | TRBJ2-3 | NA | TRBV6-6 | TGTGCCAGCAGGGACGTGGGGGCGCGCACAGATACGCAGTATTTT | CASRDVGARTDTQYF
NA | TRBJ1-1 | NA | TRBV6-5 | TGTGCCAGCAGTTTTGACAGAGGGGGTTTCACTGAAGCTTTCTTT | CASSFDRGGFTEAFF
NA | TRBJ1-5 | NA | TRBV28 | TGTGCCAGCAGCTGGGCGTGGGGGGGTAGCAATCAGCCCCAGCATTTT | CASSWAWGGSNQPQHF
TRBD1 | TRBJ1-5 | NA | TRBV7-8 | TGTGCCAGCAGCGCAAGGGACAGGGATCAGCCCCAGCATTTT | CASSARDRDQPQHF
TRBD1 | TRBJ1-2 | NA | TRBV6-1 | TGTGCCAGCAGGGAACGGCGCTACAGGGGCAACTATGGCTACACCTTC | CASRERRYRGNYGYTF